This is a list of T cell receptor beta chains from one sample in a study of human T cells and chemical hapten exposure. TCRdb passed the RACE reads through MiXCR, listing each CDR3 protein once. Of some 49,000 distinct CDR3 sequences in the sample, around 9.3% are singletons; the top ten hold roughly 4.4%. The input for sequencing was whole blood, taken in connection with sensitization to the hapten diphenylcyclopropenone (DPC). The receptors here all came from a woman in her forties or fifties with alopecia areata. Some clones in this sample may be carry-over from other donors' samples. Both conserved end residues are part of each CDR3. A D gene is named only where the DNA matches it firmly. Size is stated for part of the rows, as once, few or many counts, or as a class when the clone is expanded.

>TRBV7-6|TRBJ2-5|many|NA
CASTHPQAYETQYF
TGTGCCAGCACACATCCCCAGGCCTACGAGACCCAGTACTTC
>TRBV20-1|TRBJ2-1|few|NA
CSAAGERYNEQFF
TGCAGTGCTGCAGGGGAGAGATACAATGAGCAGTTCTTC
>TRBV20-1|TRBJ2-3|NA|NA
CSQRLSGTDTQYF
TGCAGTCAACGACTTAGCGGCACAGATACGCAGTATTTT
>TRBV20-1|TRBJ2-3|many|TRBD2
CSAGTSGSTDTQYF
TGCAGTGCGGGGACTAGCGGCAGCACAGATACGCAGTATTTT
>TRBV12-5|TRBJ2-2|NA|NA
CASGLYGSTGELFF
TGTGCTAGTGGTTTATATGGCTCCACCGGGGAGCTGTTTTTT
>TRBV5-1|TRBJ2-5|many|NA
CASRTVIQETQYF
TGCGCCAGCAGGACAGTGATTCAAGAGACCCAGTACTTC
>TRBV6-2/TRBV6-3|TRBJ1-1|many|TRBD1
CASSYSIFGGTAMQTGPEAFF
TGTGCCAGCAGTTACTCGATATTCGGGGGGACAGCAATGCAGACGGGCCCTGAAGCTTTCTTT
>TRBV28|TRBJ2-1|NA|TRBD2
CASSLLGTSNEQFF
TGTGCCAGCAGTTTACTCGGGACTAGTAATGAGCAGTTCTTC
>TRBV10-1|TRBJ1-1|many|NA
CASSEARENTEAFF
TGCGCCAGCAGTGAGGCCAGGGAGAACACTGAAGCTTTCTTT
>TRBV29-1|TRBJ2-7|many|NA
CSVGIRDPYEQYF
TGCAGCGTTGGAATAAGGGATCCCTACGAGCAGTACTTC
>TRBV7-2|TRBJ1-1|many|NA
CASRGVSGEEAFF
TGTGCCAGCAGGGGAGTTTCCGGGGAAGAAGCTTTCTTT
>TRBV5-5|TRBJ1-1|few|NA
CASSQLTFTEAFF
TGTGCCAGCAGCCAATTGACGTTCACTGAAGCTTTCTTT
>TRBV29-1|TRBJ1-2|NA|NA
CSVGDPNYGYTF
TGCAGCGTTGGAGACCCTAACTATGGCTACACCTTC
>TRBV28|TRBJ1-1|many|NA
CASSLRDTEAFF
TGTGCCAGCAGTTTACGTGACACTGAAGCTTTCTTT
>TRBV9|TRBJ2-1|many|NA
CASSVGQIGWGEQFF
TGTGCCAGCAGCGTAGGCCAAATTGGATGGGGTGAGCAGTTCTTC
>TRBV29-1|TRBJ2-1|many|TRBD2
CSVGTSGIGEQFF
TGCAGCGTTGGGACTAGCGGGATTGGTGAGCAGTTCTTC
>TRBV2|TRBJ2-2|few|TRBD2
CASMSGRNTGELFF
TGTGCCAGCATGAGCGGGAGGAACACCGGGGAGCTGTTTTTT
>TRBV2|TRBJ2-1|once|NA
CASEGVEQFF
TGTGCCAGCGAGGGAGTTGAGCAGTTCTTC
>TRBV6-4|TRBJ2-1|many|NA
CASSAGQSGIDEQFF
TGTGCCAGCAGTGCAGGACAGTCGGGGATAGATGAGCAGTTCTTC
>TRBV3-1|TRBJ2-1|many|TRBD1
CASSQVLDRVQFF
TGTGCCAGCAGCCAAGTCCTTGACAGGGTGCAGTTCTTC
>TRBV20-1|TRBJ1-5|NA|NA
CSATDSLNQPQHF
TGCAGTGCGACCGACAGTCTCAATCAGCCCCAGCATTTT
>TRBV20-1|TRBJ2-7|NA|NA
CSARRRLEQYF
TGCAGTGCCAGGAGGCGGTTGGAGCAGTACTTC
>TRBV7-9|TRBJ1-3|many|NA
CASTLAGSGGNTIYF
TGTGCCAGCACCCTGGCCGGGTCGGGCGGAAACACCATATATTTT
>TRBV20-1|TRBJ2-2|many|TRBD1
CSARDRVTAGELFF
TGCAGTGCTAGGGACAGGGTGACGGCCGGGGAGCTGTTTTTT
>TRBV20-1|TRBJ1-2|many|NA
CSARGSGSYGYTF
TGCAGTGCTAGGGGGTCGGGCAGCTATGGCTACACCTTC
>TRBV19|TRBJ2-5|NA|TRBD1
CASTTGQETQYF
TGTGCCAGCACGACAGGGCAAGAGACCCAGTACTTC
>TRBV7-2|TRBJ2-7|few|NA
CASSGPGTSSYEQYF
TGTGCCAGCAGCGGACCCGGGACCTCCTCCTACGAGCAGTACTTC
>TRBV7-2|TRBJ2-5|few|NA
CASSFLREETQYF
TGTGCCAGCAGCTTTCTTCGGGAAGAGACCCAGTACTTC
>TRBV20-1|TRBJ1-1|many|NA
CSALDRWNTEAFF
TGCAGTGCCTTGGACAGATGGAACACTGAAGCTTTCTTT
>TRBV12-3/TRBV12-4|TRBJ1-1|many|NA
CASSRGVAEAFF
TGTGCCAGCAGTAGGGGCGTGGCTGAAGCTTTCTTT
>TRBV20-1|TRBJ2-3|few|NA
CSADRPGPDTQYF
TGCAGTGCTGACCGGCCGGGGCCAGATACGCAGTATTTT
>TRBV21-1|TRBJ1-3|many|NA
CASSKKGDSSGNTIYF
TGTGCCAGCAGCAAAAAGGGTGACAGCTCTGGAAACACCATATATTTT
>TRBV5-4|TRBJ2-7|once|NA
CASGLGPRESYEQYF
TGTGCCAGCGGCTTGGGCCCCAGGGAAAGCTACGAGCAGTACTTC
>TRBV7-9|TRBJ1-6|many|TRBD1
CASSPWTGDSPLHF
TGTGCCAGCAGCCCCTGGACAGGGGACTCACCCCTCCACTTT
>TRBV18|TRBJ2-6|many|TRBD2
CASSPAGGLLSGANVLTF
TGTGCCAGCTCACCCGCGGGGGGGCTACTCTCTGGGGCCAACGTCCTGACTTTC
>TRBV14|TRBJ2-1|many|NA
CASSQISLTEDEQFF
TGTGCCAGCAGCCAGATTAGCCTAACGGAGGATGAGCAGTTCTTC
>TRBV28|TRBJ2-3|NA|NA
CASSLIGRGNTQYF
TGTGCCAGCAGTTTGATAGGCAGGGGTAATACGCAGTATTTT
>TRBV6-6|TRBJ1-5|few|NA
CASTGANQPQHF
TGTGCCAGCACCGGCGCAAATCAGCCCCAGCATTTT
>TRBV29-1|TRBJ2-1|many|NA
CSVKGSFGVYNEQFF
TGCAGCGTCAAAGGGTCCTTTGGGGTCTACAATGAGCAGTTCTTC
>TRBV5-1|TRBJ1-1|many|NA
CASSLDSLNTEAFF
TGCGCCAGCAGCTTGGACAGTTTGAACACTGAAGCTTTCTTT
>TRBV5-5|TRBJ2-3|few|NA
CASRDPRSADTQYF
TGTGCCAGCCGGGACCCCCGGTCAGCAGATACGCAGTATTTT
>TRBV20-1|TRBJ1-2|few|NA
CSARPLTNYGYTF
TGCAGTGCTAGACCTCTTACTAACTATGGCTACACCTTC
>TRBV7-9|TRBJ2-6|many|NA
CASSLLRGTDLFSGANVLTF
TGTGCCAGCAGCCTGCTCCGGGGGACCGACCTATTCTCTGGGGCCAACGTCCTGACTTTC
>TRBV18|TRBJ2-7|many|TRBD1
CASSPPRDRSSYEQYF
TGTGCCAGCTCACCGCCCCGGGACAGGAGCTCCTACGAGCAGTACTTC
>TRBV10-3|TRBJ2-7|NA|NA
CAISEYGRSSYEQYF
TGTGCCATCAGTGAATACGGCAGATCCTCCTACGAGCAGTACTTC
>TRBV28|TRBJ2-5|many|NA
CASSSLRAGMETQYF
TGTGCCAGCAGTTCCCTCCGGGCAGGGATGGAGACCCAGTACTTC
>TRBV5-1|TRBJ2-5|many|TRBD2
CASSLDGTSLETQYF
TGCGCCAGCAGCTTGGATGGGACTAGCTTGGAGACCCAGTACTTC